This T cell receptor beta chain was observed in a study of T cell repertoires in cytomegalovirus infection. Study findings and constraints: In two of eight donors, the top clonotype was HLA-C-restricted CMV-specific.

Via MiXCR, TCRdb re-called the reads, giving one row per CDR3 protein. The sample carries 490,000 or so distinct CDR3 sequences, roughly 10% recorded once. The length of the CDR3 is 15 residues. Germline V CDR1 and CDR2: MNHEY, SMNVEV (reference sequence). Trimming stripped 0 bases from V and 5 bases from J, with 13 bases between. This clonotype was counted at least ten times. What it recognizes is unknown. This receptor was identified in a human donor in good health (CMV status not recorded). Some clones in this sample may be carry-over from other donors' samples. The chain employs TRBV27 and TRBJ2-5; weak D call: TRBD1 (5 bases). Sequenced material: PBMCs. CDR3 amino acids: CASSLSWQGQETQYF. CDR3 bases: TGTGCCAGCAGTTTATCGTGGCAGGGTCAGGAGACCCAGTACTTC.